Below, 26 T cell receptor beta chains from the same sample are listed, as sequenced in a study of beta chain features in type 1 diabetes. The entirety of the isolated RNA underwent reverse transcription, so expressed TCRB transcripts were sequenced. Assay used: immunoSEQ multiplex PCR; TCRdb lists only in-frame clones, some missing. The sample contains 250,000 to 300,000 clones, around 7.8% of which appear only once. The sequenced sample consisted of central memory CD4+ T cells from blood. Source of these receptors: a young woman in good health.

In regard to this clone: A much larger clone differs from this one at a single base, so this may be a read error. Other DNA sequences from this sample encode an identical CDR3 as well. This chain joins TRBV11-2 and TRBJ1-2, with 7 bases matching TRBD1. The CDR3 consists of 13 residues. CDR1 is SGHAT and CDR2 is FQNNGV in the germline V gene. Trimming removed 5 bases from V and 2 bases from J; junction bases left unmatched: 2. The CDR3, as DNA: TGTGCCAGCAGCCTGGGACAGAACTATGGCTACACCTTC. Amino acid sequence: CASSLGQNYGYTF.

This chain uses TRBV7-2 with TRBJ2-1; tentatively, D is TRBD1 (6 bases). The CDR3 totals 14 residues. Trimming removed 1 base from V and 7 bases from J, with 11 bases in between. Germline V CDR1 and CDR2: SGHTA, FQGNSA. CDR3 residues: CASSLGRGGNEQFF. Here the CDR3 DNA reads TGTGCCAGCAGCTTAGGCAGAGGGGGTAATGAGCAGTTCTTC.

This clone was counted a few times. The V call is TRBV7-2, the J call TRBJ2-1; no firm D call. The CDR3 loop spans 12 amino acids. CDR1 and CDR2 from the germline V gene are SGHTA and FQGNSA. Trimming cost V 3 bases and J 9 bases, with 9 bases left between them. The CDR3 sequence: CASSLYVAEQFF. DNA of the CDR3: TGTGCCAGCAGCTTGTATGTGGCTGAGCAGTTCTTC. Looking up the rest from reference TRBV7-2 and TRBJ2-1 gives the full variable domain: GAGVSQSPSNKVTEKGKDVELRCDPISGHTALYWYRQSLGQGLEFLIYFQGNSAPDKSGLPSDRFSAERTGGSVSTLTIQRTQQEDSAVYLCASSLYVAEQFFGPGTRLTVL.

Only a few counts were recorded for this clone. This chain joins TRBV15 and TRBJ1-1; TRBD1 aligns across 7 bases. This CDR3 is 15 amino acids long. Germline V gives CDR1 LNHNV, CDR2 YYDKDF (reference sequence). Trimming at V came to 0 bases and at J to 10 bases, leaving 11 bases not matched to a gene. CDR3 sequence (DNA): TGTGCCACCAGCAGAGATAGGCAGGGGGAAAGGGGAGCTTTCTTT. It encodes CATSRDRQGERGAFF.

The chain links TRBV15 to TRBJ2-1, with D possibly matching TRBD2 (6 bases). V was shortened by 1 base and J by 14 bases, with 18 bases between the two germline ends. Germline V gene sequence: CDR1 LNHNV, CDR2 YYDKDF (reference sequence). The CDR3 is 14 residues long. The CDR3 loop reads CATSRAGGKQVEFF. The CDR3 bases are TGTGCCACCAGCAGAGCGGGCGGGAAACAGGTTGAGTTCTTC.

This clone was found a few times. The chain links TRBV7-2 to TRBJ2-7, with D possibly called TRBD1 or TRBD2 (5 bases each). Trimming shortened V by 7 bases and J by 0 bases, and 13 bases separated the two germline ends. The CDR3 runs 14 residues. Germline values: CDR1 SGHTA, CDR2 FQGNSA. The CDR3 is CASTFGGNSYEQYF. DNA of the CDR3: TGTGCCAGCACCTTTGGGGGTAACTCCTACGAGCAGTACTTC.

The chain employs TRBV2 and TRBJ2-4, with 12 bases fitting TRBD2. The ends lost 6 bases at V and 6 bases at J; junction bases unmatched: 3. The CDR3 extends over 14 amino acids. Germline V lookup: CDR1 SNHLY, CDR2 FYNNEI. CDR3 region: CASSGLAGINIQYF. The CDR3, as DNA: TGTGCCAGCAGCGGACTAGCGGGGATAAACATTCAGTACTTC.

The J gene is TRBJ2-7, the V gene TRBV20-1, with TRBD1 as a possible D gene (6 bases). The germline V gene encodes CDR1 DFQATT and CDR2 SNEGSKA (reference sequence). The CDR3 has 11 residues. CDR3 residues: CRARRGTEQYF. CDR3 nucleotide sequence: TGCAGGGCTCGTAGGGGGACCGAGCAGTACTTC.

The chain is built from TRBV7-9 and TRBJ1-6, with a tentative D call TRBD1 (5 bases). The V gene's germline CDR1 is SEHNR and CDR2 FQNEAQ (reference sequence). V shed 3 bases and J shed 7 bases, with 13 bases lying between them. This CDR3 comprises 15 residues. The CDR3 sequence: CASSLRDGTNSPLHF. CDR3 coding DNA: TGTGCCAGCAGCTTGCGGGACGGCACGAATTCACCCCTCCACTTT.

This clone occurred a few times. The chain combines TRBV7-8 with TRBJ2-1; D may be TRBD2 (6 bases). Germline CDR1 is SGHVS and CDR2 is FQNEAQ. The germline V and J ends were trimmed by 3 bases and 6 bases, with 15 bases remaining between them. The CDR3 is 15 residues long. The CDR3 DNA reads TGTGCCAGCAGCTTGATGGGGGTCGGGGGCAATGAGCAGTTCTTC. Protein: CASSLMGVGGNEQFF.

This clone was picked up a small number of times. This chain joins TRBV6-6 and TRBJ1-3; D gene unclear. V lost 2 bases and J lost 0, with 5 bases in between. The CDR3 runs 14 residues. Germline CDR1 and CDR2: MNHNY and SVGAGI (reference sequence). CDR3 in DNA: TGTGCCAGCAGTTACCCGCACTCTGGAAACACCATATATTTT. It is translated as CASSYPHSGNTIYF.

Ten or more counts support this clone. The rearrangement uses TRBV7-2 and TRBJ2-1; D not certain. CDR3 length: 18 residues. The V gene lost 4 bases and the J gene lost 0 bases, with 19 bases spanning the gap. The germline V gene has CDR1 SGHTA and CDR2 FQGNSA. In DNA form, the CDR3 reads TGTGCCAGCAGCTCTGATTCGAATGCGAAAGGCTCCTACAATGAGCAGTTCTTC. Amino acids: CASSSDSNAKGSYNEQFF.

The gene calls are TRBV5-1 and TRBJ1-5; TRBD1 is a possible D gene (5 bases). Germline V gene lookup returns CDR1 SGHRS and CDR2 YFSETQ. Trimming pared 1 base from V and 5 bases from J, leaving 10 bases between. CDR3 size: 14 residues. The CDR3 coding sequence is TGCGCCAGCAGCTTGATGGGGCGAGATCAGCCCCAGCATTTT. Amino acids: CASSLMGRDQPQHF.

V and J are TRBV29-1 and TRBJ1-4; 8 bases agree with TRBD1. CDR1 SQVTM and CDR2 ANQGSEA come from the germline V gene. The CDR3 loop spans 11 amino acids. The J segment lost 13 bases and the V segment lost 4 bases, leaving 5 bases of the junction unmatched. This chain's CDR3 is CSVGDRGGLFF. The CDR3 DNA follows: TGCAGCGTTGGAGACAGGGGTGGACTGTTTTTT.

The V gene is TRBV7-9, the J gene TRBJ2-7, with a weak D call TRBD1 (6 bases). CDR1 is SEHNR, CDR2 FQNEAQ, per germline (reference sequence). The germline V and J ends were trimmed by 5 bases and 3 bases, with 17 bases remaining between them. The CDR3 is 15 amino acids. The CDR3 DNA reads TGTGCCAGCAGCCAAGGAAACAGGGAAAGCTACGAGCAGTACTTC. It is translated as CASSQGNRESYEQYF.

V and J are TRBV5-1 and TRBJ2-1; D possibly corresponds to TRBD1 (5 bases). Trimming cost V 1 base and J 6 bases, with 11 bases left between them. CDR3 size: 14 residues. From germline, CDR1 is SGHRS and CDR2 YFSETQ. CDR3 sequence: CASSLSSRVNEQFF. The CDR3, as DNA: TGCGCCAGCAGCTTGTCGAGCAGGGTCAATGAGCAGTTCTTC.

The table lists this clone with a few counts. CDR3 bases: TGTGCCAGCAGCTTCGACGGGGAAACTGAAGCTTTCTTT. It codes for CASSFDGETEAFF. The chain recombines TRBV5-4 with TRBJ1-1; D is undetermined. V lost 2 bases to trimming and J lost 5 bases, with 10 bases between them. There are 13 residues in the CDR3. Per the germline V gene, CDR1 is SGHNT and CDR2 is YYREEE (reference sequence).

J is TRBJ2-7 and V is TRBV11-3; D is uncertain. The CDR3 contains 13 residues. V dropped 5 bases and J dropped 9 bases, with 17 bases sitting between them. Germline loops: CDR1 SGHNT, CDR2 YENEEA. The CDR3 protein is CASSLNRQSGQYF. The CDR3 DNA sequence: TGTGCCAGCAGCCTCAACCGGCAGAGTGGGCAGTACTTC. Supplemented by reference TRBV11-3 and TRBJ2-7, the full variable domain reads EAGVVQSPRYKIIEKKQPVAFWCNPISGHNTLYWYLQNLGQGPELLIRYENEEAVDDSQLPKDRFSAERLKGVDSTLKIQPAELGDSAVYLCASSLNRQSGQYFGPGTRLTVT.

This clone was detected a few times. V gene TRBV2 combines with J gene TRBJ2-7; 9 bases line up with TRBD1. Germline V lookup: CDR1 SNHLY, CDR2 FYNNEI. J lost 2 bases, V lost 7 bases, and 9 bases had no gene match. This CDR3 is built from 15 residues. The CDR3 DNA sequence: TGTGCCAGCACACGCACGACAGGGGGAGCCTACGAGCAGTACTTC. Protein sequence: CASTRTTGGAYEQYF.

The table lists this clone with a few counts. The CDR3 nucleotides read TGTGCCAGCAGCCCGCAGTGGGGGACCCTCTCCTACGAGCAGTACTTC. It is translated as CASSPQWGTLSYEQYF. The genes are TRBV7-8 and TRBJ2-7; TRBD1 or TRBD2 may be the D gene (5 bases each). Germline assignment: CDR1 SGHVS and CDR2 FQNEAQ. This CDR3 is 16 amino acids long. Trimming cost V 5 bases and J 0 bases, with 17 bases left between them.

The rearrangement joins TRBV5-5 to TRBJ2-1; D not resolved. CDR1 and CDR2 from the germline V gene are SGHKS and YYEKEE (reference sequence). V was pared by 4 bases and J by 10 bases, with 21 bases between. The CDR3 runs to 15 residues. CDR3 loop: CASSATSGPPQEQFF. The CDR3 DNA sequence: TGTGCCAGCAGCGCAACGTCAGGTCCCCCACAGGAGCAGTTCTTC.

This clone came up many times. Other DNA sequences in the same sample also yield this CDR3. CDR3 loop: CASSGGGSGANVLTF. The DNA for the CDR3 is TGTGCCAGCAGTGGAGGGGGCTCAGGGGCCAACGTCCTGACTTTC. The chain combines TRBV6-5 with TRBJ2-6; maybe TRBD1 (7 bases). Trimming shortened V by 5 bases and J by 4 bases, and 12 bases separated the two germline ends. CDR3 length equals 15 residues. Germline CDR1 reads MNHEY; CDR2 reads SVGAGI.

In its sample, this clone was seen a few times. V usage is TRBV11-3 and J usage is TRBJ2-1; 8 bases fit TRBD2. CDR1 and CDR2 from the germline V gene are SGHNT and YENEEA. This CDR3 has 16 amino acids. V was pared by 4 bases and J by 3 bases, with 8 bases of the junction left unmatched. The CDR3 loop reads CASSYAGGVGYNEQFF. The CDR3 nucleotides are TGTGCCAGCAGCTACGCGGGGGGCGTGGGCTACAATGAGCAGTTCTTC.

The chain uses TRBV7-9 and TRBJ2-3; no definite D call. Between the trimmed V and J ends, which lost 7 bases and 7 bases, there was a span of 9 bases. CDR1 is SEHNR, CDR2 FQNEAQ, per germline (reference sequence). The CDR3 covers 11 residues. This CDR3 reads CASTPGYTQYF. As DNA, the CDR3 is TGTGCCAGCACCCCCGGGTATACGCAGTATTTT.

At least ten counts were recorded for this clone. The chain couples TRBV29-1 to TRBJ2-4; D is perhaps TRBD1 or TRBD2 (5 bases each). CDR1 and CDR2 (germline): SQVTM, ANQGSEA. This CDR3 contains 12 residues. Between the trimmed V and J ends, which lost 7 bases and 6 bases, there was a span of 13 bases. The CDR3, as DNA: TGCAGCGGCGTCCGGGACGGAAACATTCAGTACTTC. Its protein is CSGVRDGNIQYF.

The V and J genes are TRBV18 and TRBJ1-4; D possibly corresponds to TRBD1 (5 bases). This CDR3 has 17 residues. V gave up 4 bases and J gave up 0 bases, with 15 bases separating them. From germline, CDR1 is KGHSH and CDR2 LQKENI. The CDR3 loop is CASSRDRDQATNEKLFF. CDR3 sequence (DNA): TGTGCCAGCTCACGCGATCGGGACCAGGCAACTAATGAAAAACTGTTTTTT.